This TCR beta chain was sequenced during a study of blood T cell repertoires in COVID-19. Looking at the study overall: The cDNA or gDNA used as material had been derived from T cells, B-cell-depleted T cells, or PBMCs.

TCRdb keeps only in-frame clones here, not all; method: immunoSEQ multiplex PCR. In the table there are 35,000 to 55,000 clones, about 88% of which are singletons. The CDR3 runs to 18 residues. The V and J ends lost 1 base and 5 bases, in that order; junction bases with no gene match: 6. Germline loops: CDR1 SGHTA, CDR2 FQGNSA. V and J are TRBV7-2 and TRBJ2-1; TRBD2 matches at 15 bases. The material sequenced was peripheral blood. This clonotype was sampled from a man between 65 and 85 years old with active COVID-19. CDR3 DNA: TGTGCCAGCAGCTTAGGGGGACTAGCGGGGGGAATAAACAATGAGCAGTTCTTC. The encoded protein is CASSLGGLAGGINNEQFF.